The sequence of this TCR beta chain was determined in a study of shared clonotypes between healthy human individuals. Notes on the study in general: Relative to clonotypes present in all four donors, those not shared had lower generation probabilities.

Comments on this clone: Its antigen remains unidentified.

Sequencing used immunoSEQ multiplex PCR; TCRdb keeps in-frame clones, though not all of them. The table has under 2,000,000 clones, about 95% seen once. Naive-designated CD8 cells lacked CD45RO, were positively enriched for CCR7, and omitted terminally differentiated effector memory CD45RA+ cells. The V end was cut by 6 bases, the J end by 7 bases, with 26 bases between. Germline lookup yields CDR1 MDHEN and CDR2 SYDVKM. This CDR3 region has 17 residues. This chain connects TRBV28 to TRBJ2-3; D possibly uses TRBD1 or TRBD2 (7 bases each). The sequence was collected from a man younger than 35 in good health. The sequenced material came from naive CD8+ T cells sorted from blood. The CDR3 loop is CASRADREGIPWYTQYF. DNA for the CDR3: TGTGCCAGCAGGGCAGACAGGGAGGGAATACCTTGGTATACGCAGTATTTT.